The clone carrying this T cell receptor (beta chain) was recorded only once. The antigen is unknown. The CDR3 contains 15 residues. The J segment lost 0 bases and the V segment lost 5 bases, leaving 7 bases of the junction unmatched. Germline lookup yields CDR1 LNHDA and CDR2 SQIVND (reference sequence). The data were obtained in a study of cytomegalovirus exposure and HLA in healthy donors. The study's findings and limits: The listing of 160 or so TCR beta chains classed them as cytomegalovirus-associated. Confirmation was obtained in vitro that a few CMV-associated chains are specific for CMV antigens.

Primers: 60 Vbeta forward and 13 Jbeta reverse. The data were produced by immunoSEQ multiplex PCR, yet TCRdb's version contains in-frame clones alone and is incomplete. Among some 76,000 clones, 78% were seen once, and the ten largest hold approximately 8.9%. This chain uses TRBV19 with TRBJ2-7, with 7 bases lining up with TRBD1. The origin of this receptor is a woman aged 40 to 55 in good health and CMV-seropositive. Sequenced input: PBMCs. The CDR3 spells CASSPTGHLSYEQYF. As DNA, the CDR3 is TGTGCCAGTAGTCCGACAGGGCACCTCTCCTACGAGCAGTACTTC.